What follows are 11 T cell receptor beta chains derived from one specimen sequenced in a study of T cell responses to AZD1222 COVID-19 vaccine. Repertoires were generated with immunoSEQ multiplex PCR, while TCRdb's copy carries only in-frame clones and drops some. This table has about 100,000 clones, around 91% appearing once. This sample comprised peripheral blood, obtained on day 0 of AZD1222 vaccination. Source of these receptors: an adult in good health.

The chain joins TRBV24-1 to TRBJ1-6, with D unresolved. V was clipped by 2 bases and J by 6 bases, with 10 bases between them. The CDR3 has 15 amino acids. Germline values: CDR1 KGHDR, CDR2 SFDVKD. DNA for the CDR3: TGTGCCACCAGTGATTCCGACGCCCGTAATTCACCCCTCCACTTT. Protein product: CATSDSDARNSPLHF.

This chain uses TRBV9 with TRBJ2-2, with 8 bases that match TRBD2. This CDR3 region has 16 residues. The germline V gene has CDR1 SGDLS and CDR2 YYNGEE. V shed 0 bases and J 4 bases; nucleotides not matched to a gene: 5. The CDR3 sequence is CASSVEAGAPTGELFF. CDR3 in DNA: TGTGCCAGCAGCGTAGAAGCGGGGGCCCCCACCGGGGAGCTGTTTTTT.

DNA for the CDR3: TGCGCCAGCAGCCAACTTACTAGCTGGGTCGAGCAGTTCTTC. Its translation is CASSQLTSWVEQFF. V gene TRBV4-1 combines with J gene TRBJ2-1; tentatively, D is TRBD2 (6 bases). The CDR3 runs 14 residues. V was shortened by 2 bases and J by 10 bases, with 15 bases between the two germline ends. Germline assignment: CDR1 MGHRA and CDR2 YSYEKL.

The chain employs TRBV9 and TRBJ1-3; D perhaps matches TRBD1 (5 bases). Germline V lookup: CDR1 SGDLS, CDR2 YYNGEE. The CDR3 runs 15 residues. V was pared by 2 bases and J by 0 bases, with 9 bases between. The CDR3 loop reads CASSVRGDSGNTIYF. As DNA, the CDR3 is TGTGCCAGCAGCGTCCGGGGGGACTCTGGAAACACCATATATTTT. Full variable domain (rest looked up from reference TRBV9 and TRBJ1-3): DSGVTQTPKHLITATGQRVTLRCSPRSGDLSVYWYQQSLDQGLQFLIQYYNGEERAKGNILERFSAQQFPDLHSELNLSSLELGDSALYFCASSVRGDSGNTIYFGEGSWLTVV.

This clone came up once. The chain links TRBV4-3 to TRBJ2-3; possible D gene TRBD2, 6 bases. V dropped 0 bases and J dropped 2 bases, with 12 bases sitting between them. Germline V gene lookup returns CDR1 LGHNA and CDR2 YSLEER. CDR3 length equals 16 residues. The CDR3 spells CASSQEAGGPTDTQYF. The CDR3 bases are TGCGCCAGCAGCCAAGAGGCCGGGGGACCCACAGATACGCAGTATTTT.

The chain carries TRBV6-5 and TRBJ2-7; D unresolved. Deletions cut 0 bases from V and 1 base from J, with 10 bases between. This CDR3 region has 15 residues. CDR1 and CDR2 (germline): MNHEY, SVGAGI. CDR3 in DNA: TGTGCCAGCAGTTACTCGAGACTGCAATCCTACGAGCAGTACTTC. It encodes CASSYSRLQSYEQYF.

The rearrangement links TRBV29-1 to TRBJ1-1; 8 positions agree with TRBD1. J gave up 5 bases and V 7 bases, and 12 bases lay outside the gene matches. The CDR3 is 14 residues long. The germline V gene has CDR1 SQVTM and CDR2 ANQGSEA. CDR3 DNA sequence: TGCAGCGCAGCCAAACAGGGGGAAGGTACTGAAGCTTTCTTT. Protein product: CSAAKQGEGTEAFF.

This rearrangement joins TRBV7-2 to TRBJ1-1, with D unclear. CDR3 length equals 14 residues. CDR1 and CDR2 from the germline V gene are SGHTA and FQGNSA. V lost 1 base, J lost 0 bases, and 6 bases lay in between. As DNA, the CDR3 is TGTGCCAGCAGCTTAGGCAGCCTGAACACTGAAGCTTTCTTT. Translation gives CASSLGSLNTEAFF.

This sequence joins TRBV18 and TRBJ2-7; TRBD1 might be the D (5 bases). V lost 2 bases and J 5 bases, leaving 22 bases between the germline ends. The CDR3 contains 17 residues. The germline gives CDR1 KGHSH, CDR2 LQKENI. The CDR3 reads CASSPNHILTASDEQYF. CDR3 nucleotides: TGTGCCAGCTCACCAAACCATATCTTGACAGCTAGTGACGAGCAGTACTTC.

The CDR3, as DNA: TGTGCCAGCAGTGAAGCACATGGGGCTGAAGCTTTCTTT. Amino acid sequence: CASSEAHGAEAFF. This chain joins TRBV2 and TRBJ1-1, with D unclear. CDR1 is SNHLY and CDR2 is FYNNEI in the germline V gene. The CDR3 is made up of 13 amino acids. V was clipped by 0 bases and J by 6 bases, with 8 bases between them.

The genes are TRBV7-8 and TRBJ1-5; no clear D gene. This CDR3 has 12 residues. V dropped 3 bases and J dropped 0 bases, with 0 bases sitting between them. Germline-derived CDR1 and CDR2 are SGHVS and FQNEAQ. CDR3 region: CASSFSNQPQHF. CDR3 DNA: TGTGCCAGCAGCTTTAGCAATCAGCCCCAGCATTTT. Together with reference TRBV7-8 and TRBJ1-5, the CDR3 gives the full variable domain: GAGVSQSPRYKVAKRGQDVALRCDPISGHVSLFWYQQALGQGPEFLTYFQNEAQLDKSGLPSDRFFAERPEGSVSTLKIQRTQQEDSAVYLCASSFSNQPQHFGDGTRLSIL.